Sequencing of this T cell receptor beta chain was carried out in a study of T cells after posttransplantation cyclophosphamide. Measured with immunoSEQ multiplex PCR; TCRdb has only the in-frame clones, and not every one. The table shows 30,000 to 45,000 clones, with roughly 73% occurring only once. Cyclophosphamide on days +3 and +4 followed busulfan-fludarabine conditioning and a marrow graft. CDR3 length: 14 residues. From germline, CDR1 is KGHSH and CDR2 LQKENI. With 6 bases removed from V and 0 bases from J, the gap between germline ends came to 8 bases. Study outcomes and limitations: Skin or GI-infiltrating T cells shared few TRB sequences with blood.

This clone was picked up one time. The antigen remains unidentified. This chain connects TRBV18 to TRBJ2-2, with D possibly TRBD1 on 6 matching bases. The sequencing used CD4+ T cells sorted from blood, collected 1,700 to 2,000 days after a stem cell transplant with posttransplant cyclophosphamide. The TCR comes from a female patient aged 35 to 55 who received an allogeneic stem cell transplant from a related donor, was CMV-positive, and had no GVHD. Among the T cells, some may be from the graft donor. CDR3 amino acids: CASSGTPNTGELFF. The CDR3 DNA reads TGTGCCAGCTCGGGGACACCGAACACCGGGGAGCTGTTTTTT.